This TCR beta chain was retrieved from a study of OX40 agonist ivuxolimab in advanced cancers. Germline CDR1 SGHVS, CDR2 FQNEAQ. The CDR3 length is 14 residues. Deletions cut 5 bases from V and 2 bases from J, with 12 bases between. Sequencing used immunoSEQ multiplex PCR; TCRdb keeps in-frame clones, though not all of them. The sample carries tens of thousands of clones, about 86% recorded once. A few counts support this clone. The sequences come from CD4+ or CD8+ T cells sorted from blood, collected in a trial of the OX40 agonist ivuxolimab. The TCR sequence derives from an adult with an advanced solid tumor such as melanoma, head and neck, liver or kidney cancer. The genes are TRBV7-8 and TRBJ1-2; D uncertain. In DNA form, the CDR3 reads TGTGCCAGCAGCCGAAACTCTGGAAACTATGGCTACACCTTC. This gives the protein CASSRNSGNYGYTF.